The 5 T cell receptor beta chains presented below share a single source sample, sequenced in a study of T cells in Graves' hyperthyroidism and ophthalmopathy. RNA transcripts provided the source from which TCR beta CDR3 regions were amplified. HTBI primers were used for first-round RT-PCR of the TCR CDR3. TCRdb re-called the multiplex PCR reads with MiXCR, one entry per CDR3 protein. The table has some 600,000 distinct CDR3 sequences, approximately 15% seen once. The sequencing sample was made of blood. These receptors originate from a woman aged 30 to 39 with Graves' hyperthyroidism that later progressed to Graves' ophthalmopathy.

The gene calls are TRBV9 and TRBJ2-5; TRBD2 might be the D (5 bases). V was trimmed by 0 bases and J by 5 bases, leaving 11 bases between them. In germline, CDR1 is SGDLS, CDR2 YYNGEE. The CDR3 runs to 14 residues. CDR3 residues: CASSVAPRGETQYF. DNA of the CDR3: TGTGCCAGCAGCGTAGCGCCCCGAGGGGAGACCCAGTACTTC.

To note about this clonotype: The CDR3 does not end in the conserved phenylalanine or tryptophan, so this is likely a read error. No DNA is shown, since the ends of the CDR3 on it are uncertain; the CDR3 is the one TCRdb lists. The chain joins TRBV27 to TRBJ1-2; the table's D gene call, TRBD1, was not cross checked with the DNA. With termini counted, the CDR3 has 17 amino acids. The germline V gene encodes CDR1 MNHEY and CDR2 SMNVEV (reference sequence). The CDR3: CASSLRSGQSFNYGYPL.

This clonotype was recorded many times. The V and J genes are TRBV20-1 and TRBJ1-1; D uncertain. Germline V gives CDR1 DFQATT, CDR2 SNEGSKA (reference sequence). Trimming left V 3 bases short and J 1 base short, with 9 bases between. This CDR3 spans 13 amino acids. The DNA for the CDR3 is TGCAGTGCTAGTCCGGGATCGAACACTGAAGCTTTCTTT. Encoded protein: CSASPGSNTEAFF.

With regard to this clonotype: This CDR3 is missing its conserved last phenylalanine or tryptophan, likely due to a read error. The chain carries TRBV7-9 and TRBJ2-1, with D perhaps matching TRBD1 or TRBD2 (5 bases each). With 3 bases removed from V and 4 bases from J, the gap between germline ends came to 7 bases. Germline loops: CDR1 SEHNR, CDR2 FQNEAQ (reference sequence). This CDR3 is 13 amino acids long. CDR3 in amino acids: CASSFGGYNEQFS. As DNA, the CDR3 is TGTGCCAGCAGCTTTGGGGGTTACAATGAGCAGTTCTCC.

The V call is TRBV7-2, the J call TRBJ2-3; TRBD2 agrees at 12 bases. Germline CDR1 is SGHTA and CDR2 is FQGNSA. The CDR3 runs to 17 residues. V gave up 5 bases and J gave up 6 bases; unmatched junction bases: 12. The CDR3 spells CASSPGLAGGPRDTQYF. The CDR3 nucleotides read TGTGCCAGCAGCCCCGGGCTAGCGGGAGGGCCGAGGGATACGCAGTATTTT.